Each of the 21 T cell receptor beta chains below was sequenced from the same sample in a study of T cell responses to AZD1222 COVID-19 vaccine. Repertoires were generated with immunoSEQ multiplex PCR, while TCRdb's copy carries only in-frame clones and drops some. The data hold roughly 91,000 clones, with around 90% observed a single time. Sequencing was performed on peripheral blood, taken on day 0 of AZD1222 vaccination. The receptors were sampled from an adult in good health.

The table lists this clone with a count of one. The chain is built from TRBV30 and TRBJ1-5; possible D gene TRBD1, 5 bases. The CDR3 runs 13 residues. Germline CDR1 reads GTSNPN; CDR2 reads SVGIG (reference sequence). V shed 5 bases and J shed 7 bases, with 15 bases lying between them. The CDR3 DNA is TGTGCCTGGGGACTTCAGGGAGGGCAGCCCCAGCATTTT. Amino acids: CAWGLQGGQPQHF.

The J gene is TRBJ2-3, the V gene TRBV6-5; D is uncertain. The CDR3 contains 11 residues. The V end was cut by 0 bases, the J end by 11 bases, with 6 bases between. From germline, CDR1 is MNHEY and CDR2 SVGAGI. CDR3 in DNA: TGTGCCAGCAGTTACTCGGCACAGCAGTATTTT. This translates into CASSYSAQQYF.

J is TRBJ1-6 and V is TRBV7-2; no reliable D call. CDR3 length: 15 amino acids. CDR1 and CDR2 (germline): SGHTA, FQGNSA. Trimming removed 1 base at V and 5 bases at J, with 9 bases between. The CDR3 DNA is TGTGCCAGCAGCTTAGGTTTTTATAATAATTCACCCCTCCACTTT. Amino acid sequence: CASSLGFYNNSPLHF.

The chain links TRBV6-5 to TRBJ1-5, with unresolved D. The CDR3 loop spans 11 amino acids. CDR1 MNHEY and CDR2 SVGAGI come from the germline V gene. V lost 7 bases and J lost 6, with 7 bases in between. CDR3 sequence (DNA): TGTGCCAGCAAGGGTTCTCAGCCCCAGCATTTT. The encoded protein is CASKGSQPQHF.

The V gene is TRBV5-1, the J gene TRBJ2-1, with 7 bases fitting TRBD2. The germline CDR1 and CDR2 sequences are SGHRS and YFSETQ. V lost 0 bases to trimming and J lost 2 bases; unmatched junction nucleotides: 11. The CDR3 consists of 18 residues. CDR3: CASSLAQRYREAYNEQFF. For the CDR3, the DNA is TGCGCCAGCAGCTTGGCCCAAAGATATCGGGAGGCCTACAATGAGCAGTTCTTC.

The chain joins TRBV3-1 (or the pseudogene TRBV3-2) to TRBJ1-2, with a tentative D call TRBD1 (5 bases). CDR3 length: 14 amino acids. The V end was cut by 3 bases, the J end by 6 bases, with 14 bases between. Germline V gene lookup returns CDR1 LGHDT and CDR2 YNNKEL (reference sequence). The CDR3 protein is CASSHRDGAHGYTF. As DNA, the CDR3 is TGTGCCAGCAGCCACCGGGACGGAGCCCATGGCTACACCTTC.

The gene calls are TRBV18 and TRBJ1-1; maybe TRBD1 (5 bases). CDR1 and CDR2 (germline): KGHSH, LQKENI. The V and J ends lost 9 bases and 0 bases respectively, with 11 bases between them. This CDR3 contains 13 residues. CDR3 nucleotide sequence: TGTGCCAGTTCCCGGGGGGTGAACACTGAAGCTTTCTTT. This gives the protein CASSRGVNTEAFF.

The chain carries TRBV12-5 and TRBJ1-4; the match to TRBD1 covers 8 bases. CDR3 length equals 15 residues. Germline lookup yields CDR1 LGHNT and CDR2 FRNRAP. V lost 6 bases, J lost 6 bases, and 9 bases stayed unmatched. The CDR3 region has the DNA TGTGCTAGTGGGGGCCGGGACAGGTTGGATGAAAAACTGTTTTTT. It specifies CASGGRDRLDEKLFF.

Concerning this clone: The same CDR3 arises from other DNA sequences in this sample as well. The J gene is TRBJ2-5, the V gene TRBV15, with D unclear. V dropped 0 bases and J dropped 5 bases, with 7 bases sitting between them. Germline V CDR1 and CDR2: LNHNV, YYDKDF (reference sequence). The CDR3 is 13 amino acids. In DNA form, the CDR3 reads TGTGCCACCAGCAGAGATTTAGGGGAGACCCAGTACTTC. Protein sequence: CATSRDLGETQYF. Together with reference TRBV15 and TRBJ2-5, the CDR3 gives the full variable domain: DAMVIQNPRYQVTQFGKPVTLSCSQTLNHNVMYWYQQKSSQAPKLLFHYYDKDFNNEADTPDNFQSRRPNTSFCFLDIRSPGLGDTAMYLCATSRDLGETQYFGPGTRLLVL.

The chain is built from TRBV5-1 and TRBJ2-5, with 10 bases matching TRBD1. Germline CDR1 SGHRS, CDR2 YFSETQ. J gave up 5 bases and V 4 bases, and 8 bases lay outside the gene matches. The CDR3 is made up of 15 amino acids. CDR3 loop: CASSLGQGVAETQYF. DNA for the CDR3: TGCGCCAGCAGCCTCGGACAGGGGGTTGCCGAGACCCAGTACTTC.

This clone was detected once. The CDR3 reads CASSRFQDEQFF. The CDR3 nucleotides are TGCGCCAGCTCCCGGTTTCAGGATGAGCAGTTCTTC. The chain has TRBV5-1 and TRBJ2-1; D unresolved. In germline, CDR1 is SGHRS, CDR2 YFSETQ. V lost 7 bases to trimming and J lost 8 bases, with 13 bases between them. The length of the CDR3 is 12 residues.

This chain joins TRBV11-2 and TRBJ2-1, with TRBD1 identical over 9 bases. The CDR3 runs to 15 residues. Per germline, CDR1 SGHAT and CDR2 FQNNGV. The V and J ends lost 6 bases and 4 bases, in that order; junction bases with no gene match: 7. The CDR3 is CASSPPGQGYNEQFF. For the CDR3, the DNA is TGTGCCAGCAGTCCCCCGGGACAGGGATACAATGAGCAGTTCTTC.

The V and J genes are TRBV23-1 and TRBJ1-3, with D tentatively TRBD1 (5 bases). TRBV23-1 is an ORF, with its function uncertain. The V end was cut by 0 bases, the J end by 0 bases, with 21 bases between. The CDR3 is 20 residues long. CDR3 in amino acids: CASSQSNQGSSPHSGNTIYF. DNA for the CDR3: TGCGCCAGCAGTCAATCAAATCAGGGTTCTTCTCCTCACTCTGGAAACACCATATATTTT.

The rearrangement joins TRBV6-5 to TRBJ2-1, with D possibly matching TRBD2 (7 bases). The germline V and J ends were trimmed by 4 bases and 9 bases, with 16 bases remaining between them. The CDR3 contains 14 residues. Germline CDR1 and CDR2: MNHEY and SVGAGI. The CDR3 loop is CASSSPGRGGEQFF. The CDR3 nucleotides are TGTGCCAGCAGTTCCCCTGGGAGGGGGGGTGAGCAGTTCTTC.

V is TRBV19 and J is TRBJ1-1, with D hard to call. CDR3 length equals 14 residues. Trimming shortened V by 6 bases and J by 5 bases, and 16 bases separated the two germline ends. CDR1 and CDR2 (germline): LNHDA, SQIVND (reference sequence). The CDR3 coding sequence is TGTGCCAGTAGGGCGGGCGGAGGAGGAACTGAAGCTTTCTTT. This gives the protein CASRAGGGGTEAFF. Filled out from reference TRBV19 and TRBJ1-1, the complete variable domain reads DGGITQSPKYLFRKEGQNVTLSCEQNLNHDAMYWYRQDPGQGLRLIYYSQIVNDFQKGDIAEGYSVSREKKESFPLTVTSAQKNPTAFYLCASRAGGGGTEAFFGQGTRLTVV.

V usage is TRBV19 and J usage is TRBJ1-2; D not resolved. V lost 7 bases to trimming and J lost 5 bases, with 14 bases between them. This CDR3 spans 13 amino acids. Germline CDR1 reads LNHDA; CDR2 reads SQIVND (reference sequence). This chain's CDR3 is CASTARARYGYTF. The CDR3 nucleotides read TGTGCCAGTACCGCGCGGGCGAGGTATGGCTACACCTTC.

This chain uses TRBV27 with TRBJ1-1, with no clear D. V dropped 11 bases and J dropped 1 base, with 8 bases sitting between them. CDR3 size: 11 residues. CDR1 and CDR2 from the germline V gene are MNHEY and SMNVEV (reference sequence). DNA for the CDR3: TGTGCCTCAATCGAGAACACTGAAGCTTTCTTT. Residues: CASIENTEAFF.

Points on this clone: The junction and the germline gene differ at one end; a read error may be behind it. The chain joins TRBV14 to TRBJ2-7; D is perhaps TRBD1 (6 bases). Germline loops: CDR1 SGHDN, CDR2 FVKESK. CDR3 size: 12 residues. The CDR3 region has the DNA TGTGCCAGCAGCCAAGATAGGGGGACATTAAACTTC. This translates into CASSQDRGTLNF. Full variable domain (remainder filled in from reference TRBV14 and TRBJ2-7): EAGVTQFPSHSVIEKGQTVTLRCDPISGHDNLYWYRRVMGKEIKFLLHFVKESKQDESGMPNNRFLAERTGGTYSTLKVQPAELEDSGVYFCASSQDRGTLNFGPGTRLTVT.

The rearrangement uses TRBV5-6 and TRBJ1-2, with 8 bases fitting TRBD1. The CDR3 totals 14 residues. V dropped 1 base and J dropped 6; count of bases not matched to a gene: 5. The V gene's germline CDR1 is SGHDT and CDR2 YYEEEE. CDR3 region: CASSLPGGYNGYTF. CDR3 in DNA: TGTGCCAGCAGCTTGCCAGGGGGCTATAATGGCTACACCTTC.

The chain has TRBV2 and TRBJ1-2, with D perhaps TRBD1 (6 bases). V lost 7 bases, J lost 1 base, and 16 bases lay in between. This CDR3 comprises 15 residues. Germline CDR1 reads SNHLY; CDR2 reads FYNNEI. CDR3 DNA: TGTGCCAGCACCCCCGGACAGCTCTTTAACTATGGCTACACCTTC. The encoded protein is CASTPGQLFNYGYTF.

The chain combines TRBV3-1 (or the pseudogene TRBV3-2) with TRBJ2-7; tentative D call: TRBD1 (5 bases). The V gene lost 0 bases and the J gene lost 4 bases, with 10 bases spanning the gap. The CDR3 runs to 14 residues. Per germline, CDR1 LGHDT and CDR2 YNNKEL (reference sequence). The DNA for the CDR3 is TGTGCCAGCAGCCAAGATTGGACACCGTACGAGCAGTACTTC. Translating it yields CASSQDWTPYEQYF.